This TCR beta chain is from a study of T cell repertoires in cytomegalovirus infection. Study outcomes and limitations: Pooled public TCR beta family frequency picked out CMV carriers with the relevant HLA. Dominating the ex vivo response were TCR beta clonotypes that were CMV-specific and HLA-C-restricted.

Trimming shortened V by 5 bases and J by 2 bases, and 22 bases separated the two germline ends. The V gene's germline CDR1 is SGHVS and CDR2 FQNEAQ. The CDR3 runs 18 residues. One entry per CDR3 protein results from TCRdb running MiXCR on the reads. In the table there are around 530,000 distinct CDR3 sequences, about 25% of which are singletons. This clonotype was observed at least ten times. What it recognizes is unknown. This clonotype was sampled from a human donor in good health (CMV status not recorded). Some clones in this sample may be carry-over from other donors' samples. This sequence joins TRBV7-8 and TRBJ2-1; D is possibly TRBD2 (6 bases). Sequences were obtained from PBMCs. This CDR3 reads CASSRHRLHPGAYNEQFF. The DNA for the CDR3 is TGTGCCAGCAGCCGCCACAGATTACACCCGGGGGCCTACAATGAGCAGTTCTTC. Looking up the rest from reference TRBV7-8 and TRBJ2-1 gives the full variable domain: GAGVSQSPRYKVAKRGQDVALRCDPISGHVSLFWYQQALGQGPEFLTYFQNEAQLDKSGLPSDRFFAERPEGSVSTLKIQRTQQEDSAVYLCASSRHRLHPGAYNEQFFGPGTRLTVL.